These 5 T cell receptor beta chains originate from one sample sequenced in a study of T cells in Graves' hyperthyroidism and ophthalmopathy. Regions amplified from RNA transcripts were the TCR beta CDR3 regions. HTBI primers were employed in a first-round RT-PCR of the TCR CDR3. TCRdb analysed the multiplex PCR reads with MiXCR anew, one entry per CDR3 protein. The data contain under 550,000 distinct CDR3 sequences, roughly 13% of them seen just once; the ten biggest clones take up 5% to 6%. Source material: blood. The receptors here all came from a woman aged 18 to 35 with Graves' hyperthyroidism.

V and J are TRBV6-1 and TRBJ2-5; a weak D match, TRBD1 (5 bases). Looked up from germline, CDR1 is MNHNS and CDR2 is SASEGT. This CDR3 has 15 residues. V lost 3 bases and J lost 2, with 13 bases in between. The CDR3 region is CASSDTGRGQETQYF. The CDR3 nucleotides are TGTGCCAGCAGTGATACGGGTAGGGGACAAGAGACCCAGTACTTC.

This clonotype was counted a few times. CDR3 sequence: CASRPMTGVTGNTIYF. CDR3 coding DNA: TGTGCCAGCAGGCCCATGACAGGGGTAACAGGAAACACCATATATTTT. J is TRBJ1-3 and V is TRBV2; 8 bases fit TRBD1. V lost 6 bases and J lost 4; bases outside the gene matches: 11. CDR1 is SNHLY, CDR2 FYNNEI, per germline. The CDR3 runs 16 residues.

This clonotype was seen repeatedly, ten times or more. The V call is TRBV6-2 or TRBV6-3, the J call TRBJ2-7; possible D gene TRBD1, 6 bases. This CDR3 has 14 residues. Germline CDR1 MNHEY, CDR2 SVGEGT. Between the trimmed V and J ends, which lost 5 bases and 1 base, there was a span of 12 bases. The CDR3 sequence: CASSTDRLSYEQYF. For the CDR3, the DNA is TGTGCCAGCAGTACCGACAGGCTTTCCTACGAGCAGTACTTC.

The table lists this clonotype with a few counts. Possible read error: a much larger clone is one base away. The chain recombines TRBV12-3 or TRBV12-4 with TRBJ2-7; 9 positions match TRBD2. The CDR3 spans 14 residues. The ends lost 5 bases at V and 5 bases at J; junction bases unmatched: 7. Here the CDR3 reads CASSQPGLAHEQYF. The CDR3 DNA sequence: TGTGCCAGCAGTCAACCGGGACTAGCCCACGAGCAGTACTTC.

J is TRBJ1-5 and V is TRBV15, with 9 bases aligning to TRBD1. Trimming cost V 3 bases and J 7 bases; bases outside gene matches: 7. Germline V CDR1 and CDR2: LNHNV, YYDKDF (reference sequence). There are 15 residues in the CDR3. The CDR3 nucleotides read TGTGCCACCAGCAGGGAACAGGGGGCAGGACAGCCCCAGCATTTT. It codes for CATSREQGAGQPQHF.